This T cell receptor beta chain was sequenced for a study of patients and donors after allogeneic stem cell transplantation. TCRdb re-analysed the RT-PCR reads in MiXCR, keeping a single row per CDR3 protein. The sample includes about 210,000 distinct CDR3 sequences, over 30% seen only once; the top ten take about 9.9%. This CDR3 region has 14 residues. CDR1 and CDR2 (germline): SNHLY, FYNNEI. Between the trimmed V and J ends, which lost 6 bases and 5 bases, there was a span of 14 bases. The receptor was isolated from a human donor who was either an allogeneic HSCT recipient or a stem cell or donor lymphocyte infusion donor (not recorded which). It is not recorded whose cells these are; they may come from a transplant donor. Sequencing was carried out using blood, either unsorted or a sorted T cell fraction (not recorded which). The chain uses TRBV2 and TRBJ1-5, with D tentatively TRBD1 (5 bases). The CDR3 DNA reads TGTGCCAGCAGCAGAGACAGTACCCATCAGCCCCAGCATTTT. Translation: CASSRDSTHQPQHF.